This TCR beta chain was sequenced for a study of blood T cell repertoires in COVID-19. At the level of the study: Sites in the United States, Italy and Spain provided acute and convalescent COVID-19 samples. PBMCs, B-cell-depleted T cells, or T cells were the source of the cDNA or gDNA that made up the material.

The V and J ends lost 0 bases and 5 bases respectively, with 8 bases between them. The CDR3 length is 12 residues. Germline CDR1 is GTSNPN and CDR2 is SVGIG (reference sequence). Authors' processing steps: Estimated nucleated cell counts came from reference gene primer amplification. Some clones are missing from TCRdb's copy, which holds only in-frame ones; the method was immunoSEQ multiplex PCR. V and J calls and clone size come straight from that table; D and trimming were deduced from the DNA. The data show approximately 470,000 clones, 70% to 90% seen once. The material sequenced was peripheral blood. The V call is TRBV30, the J call TRBJ2-7; the D is unclear. The receptor comes from a human donor in a cohort sampled during active COVID-19. Written as DNA, the CDR3 is TGTGCCTGGAGTGTCGTGACAAACGAGCAGTACTTC. It specifies CAWSVVTNEQYF. Complete variable domain (other parts from reference TRBV30 and TRBJ2-7): SQTIHQWPATLVQPVGSPLSLECTVEGTSNPNLYWYRQAAGRGLQLLFYSVGIGQISSEVPQNLSASRPQDRQFILSSKKLLLSDSGFYLCAWSVVTNEQYFGPGTRLTVT.